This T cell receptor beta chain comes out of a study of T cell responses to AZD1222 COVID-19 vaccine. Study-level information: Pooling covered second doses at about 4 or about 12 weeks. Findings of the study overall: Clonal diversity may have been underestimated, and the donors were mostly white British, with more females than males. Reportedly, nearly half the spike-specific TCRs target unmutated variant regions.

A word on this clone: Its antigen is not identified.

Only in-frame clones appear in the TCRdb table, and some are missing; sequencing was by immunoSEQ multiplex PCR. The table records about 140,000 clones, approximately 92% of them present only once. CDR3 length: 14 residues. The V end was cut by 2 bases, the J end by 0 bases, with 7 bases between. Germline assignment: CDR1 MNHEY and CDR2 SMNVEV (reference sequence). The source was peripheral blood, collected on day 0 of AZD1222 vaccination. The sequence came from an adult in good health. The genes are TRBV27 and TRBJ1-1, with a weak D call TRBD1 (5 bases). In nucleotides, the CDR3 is TGTGCCAGCAGTTTAGGGACGGTGAACACTGAAGCTTTCTTT. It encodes CASSLGTVNTEAFF.